One and the same sample provided the 26 T cell receptor beta chains below, sequenced in a study of identical twins. TCRdb called the 5' RACE reads again in MiXCR, with one record for every CDR3 protein. The sample has fewer than 250,000 distinct CDR3 sequences, approximately 9% seen once. The sample taken for sequencing was memory (CD45RO+) T cells sorted from blood. These TCRs come from a woman aged 18 to 35 in good health.

The rearrangement uses TRBV2 and TRBJ2-4; 7 positions agree with TRBD1. The ends lost 8 bases at V and 15 bases at J; junction bases unmatched: 10. The CDR3 totals 11 residues. Germline-derived CDR1 and CDR2 are SNHLY and FYNNEI. The CDR3 DNA reads as TGTGCCAGCGGACTCACAGGGGTTACGTACTTC. It translates to CASGLTGVTYF.

This clonotype was seen many times. This chain connects TRBV4-3 to TRBJ2-2, with 9 nucleotides matching TRBD1. Per the germline V gene, CDR1 is LGHNA and CDR2 is YSLEER. This CDR3 spans 13 amino acids. V gave up 4 bases and J gave up 6 bases; unmatched junction bases: 0. CDR3 loop: CASSRDRAGELFF. DNA of the CDR3: TGCGCCAGCAGCCGGGACAGGGCCGGGGAGCTGTTTTTT.

This clonotype has a count of ten or more. The chain uses TRBV5-1 and TRBJ2-2, with D unclear. The CDR3 contains 14 residues. Trimming shortened V by 4 bases and J by 0 bases, and 7 bases separated the two germline ends. Germline loops: CDR1 SGHRS, CDR2 YFSETQ. CDR3 amino acids: CASSDQSNTGELFF. DNA of the CDR3: TGCGCCAGCAGCGATCAGTCGAACACCGGGGAGCTGTTTTTT. The whole variable domain, remainder taken from reference TRBV5-1 and TRBJ2-2, is KAGVTQTPRYLIKTRGQQVTLSCSPISGHRSVSWYQQTPGQGLQFLFEYFSETQRNKGNFPGRFSGRQFSNSRSEMNVSTLELGDSALYLCASSDQSNTGELFFGEGSRLTVL.

The chain uses TRBV20-1 and TRBJ2-1; 14 bases align to TRBD2. The V segment lost 3 bases and the J segment 4 bases; nucleotides outside the gene matches: 11. In germline, CDR1 is DFQATT, CDR2 SNEGSKA (reference sequence). This CDR3 contains 18 residues. This CDR3 is CSASVFFGTSGRYNEQFF. DNA of the CDR3: TGCAGTGCTAGCGTATTCTTTGGGACTAGCGGGAGATACAATGAGCAGTTCTTC.

This clonotype has only a few counts. The chain is built from TRBV7-3 and TRBJ2-2; D unclear. Trimming removed 6 bases at V and 4 bases at J, with 12 bases between. The CDR3 length is 14 residues. The germline V gene has CDR1 SGHTA and CDR2 FQGTGA. The CDR3 region has the DNA TGTGCCAGCAGACCTACAGCCTCCACCGGGGAGCTGTTTTTT. Amino acids: CASRPTASTGELFF.

This clonotype is categorized as medium-sized (0.01 to 0.1%). The chain carries TRBV20-1 and TRBJ2-2; 8 bases fit TRBD2. This CDR3 spans 14 amino acids. The germline V gene has CDR1 DFQATT and CDR2 SNEGSKA (reference sequence). Trimming removed 6 bases from V and 0 bases from J; junction bases left unmatched: 3. The DNA of the CDR3 is TGCAGTGCCGTGGGACTAGCGAACACCGGGGAGCTGTTTTTT. This translates into CSAVGLANTGELFF.

This clonotype was recorded a few times. This sequence joins TRBV27 and TRBJ2-2; D might be TRBD1 (6 bases). Trimming left V 3 bases short and J 3 bases short, with 11 bases between. This CDR3 is built from 15 residues. In germline, CDR1 is MNHEY, CDR2 SMNVEV (reference sequence). The CDR3 region is CASSFTRTDTGELFF. The DNA of the CDR3 is TGTGCCAGCAGTTTTACTCGGACAGACACCGGGGAGCTGTTTTTT.

This clonotype was observed many times. J is TRBJ1-2 and V is TRBV20-1; D ambiguous. Trimming cost V 3 bases and J 4 bases, with 9 bases left between them. Germline CDR1 and CDR2: DFQATT and SNEGSKA (reference sequence). The CDR3 runs to 12 residues. CDR3 bases: TGCAGTGCTAGGGGCAGCTTCTATGGCTACACCTTC. Its protein is CSARGSFYGYTF.

This clonotype was seen a few times. J is TRBJ2-1 and V is TRBV20-1, with D possibly being TRBD1 (5 bases). Trimming shortened V by 3 bases and J by 7 bases, and 16 bases separated the two germline ends. Looked up from germline, CDR1 is DFQATT and CDR2 is SNEGSKA (reference sequence). This CDR3 spans 14 amino acids. The chain's CDR3 is CSARSGGAVNEQFF. The CDR3 bases are TGCAGTGCTAGGAGTGGTGGGGCAGTGAATGAGCAGTTCTTC.

This clonotype was observed a few times. The V gene is TRBV7-9, the J gene TRBJ2-7; D is undetermined. Germline V CDR1 and CDR2: SEHNR, FQNEAQ (reference sequence). Trimming cost V 1 base and J 5 bases, with 6 bases left between them. CDR3 length: 12 amino acids. CDR3 amino acids: CASSLDWNEQYF. For the CDR3, the DNA is TGTGCCAGCAGCTTAGATTGGAACGAGCAGTACTTC.

At least ten counts were recorded for this clonotype. V gene TRBV18 combines with J gene TRBJ1-4; TRBD1 might be the D (6 bases). V was pared by 8 bases and J by 6 bases, with 10 bases between. Germline values: CDR1 KGHSH, CDR2 LQKENI. This CDR3 comprises 12 residues. The CDR3 spells CASQGLDEKLFF. DNA for the CDR3: TGTGCCAGCCAGGGGCTGGATGAAAAACTGTTTTTT.

The rearrangement uses TRBV6-1 and TRBJ2-1; D is uncertain. The CDR3 contains 14 residues. Germline assignment: CDR1 MNHNS and CDR2 SASEGT. The germline V and J ends were trimmed by 6 bases and 0 bases, with 9 bases remaining between them. The CDR3 sequence: CASSRASSYNEQFF. The DNA for the CDR3 is TGTGCCAGCAGCCGAGCCAGCTCCTACAATGAGCAGTTCTTC.

This clonotype was observed a handful of times. The CDR3 bases are TGTGCCAGCACCCGTTCAGGTGCCGGGGAGACCCAGTACTTC. This gives the protein CASTRSGAGETQYF. The rearrangement links TRBV5-6 to TRBJ2-5; no definite D call. V was clipped by 6 bases and J by 5 bases, with 17 bases between them. CDR3 size: 14 residues. Germline CDR1 and CDR2: SGHDT and YYEEEE.

The rearrangement joins TRBV10-3 to TRBJ1-2; 10 bases agree with TRBD1. This CDR3 has 14 residues. The V gene's germline CDR1 is ENHRY and CDR2 SYGVKD. Losses at the gene ends were 6 bases for V and 5 bases for J; bases not matched to a gene: 6. The DNA of the CDR3 is TGTGCCATCAGCCGGGACAGGGGTTGGTATGGCTACACCTTC. Its translation: CAISRDRGWYGYTF.

This clonotype turned up a few times. The V gene is TRBV24-1, the J gene TRBJ1-4; the match to TRBD1 covers 10 bases. Germline assignment: CDR1 KGHDR and CDR2 SFDVKD. The junction had 11 bases not matched to a gene; V was cut back by 1 base and J by 10 bases. The CDR3 contains 17 residues. The CDR3 region is CATSDFWWDRGFGKLFF. The CDR3 DNA follows: TGTGCCACCAGTGATTTCTGGTGGGACAGGGGTTTCGGAAAACTGTTTTTT.

The J gene is TRBJ1-1, the V gene TRBV13; D is ambiguous. The CDR3 extends over 14 amino acids. The ends were cut back, 3 bases at V and 5 bases at J, with 13 bases in the middle. Germline loops: CDR1 PRHDT, CDR2 FYEKMQ (reference sequence). CDR3 sequence (DNA): TGTGCCAGCAGCTTTGAGGGTATAACAACTGAAGCTTTCTTT. Amino acid sequence: CASSFEGITTEAFF.

The chain has TRBV20-1 and TRBJ2-5, with unresolved D. Germline V CDR1 and CDR2: DFQATT, SNEGSKA (reference sequence). Trimming removed 0 bases at V and 7 bases at J, with 15 bases between. This CDR3 has 14 amino acids. CDR3 amino acids: CSARDYRSYGTQYF. CDR3 bases: TGCAGTGCTAGAGACTACCGAAGCTATGGGACCCAGTACTTC.

There are many counts of this clonotype. The chain has TRBV12-3 or TRBV12-4 and TRBJ2-3; no definite D call. This CDR3 region has 14 residues. V gave up 4 bases and J gave up 5 bases, with 13 bases separating them. CDR3: CASSSNDRRDTQYF. The CDR3 DNA sequence: TGTGCCAGCAGTTCTAACGATCGCAGAGATACGCAGTATTTT.

The chain recombines TRBV5-4 with TRBJ2-1; 7 nucleotides line up with TRBD2. With V trimmed by 2 bases and J by 5 bases, 4 bases remained unmatched. The CDR3 loop spans 14 amino acids. The V gene's germline CDR1 is SGHNT and CDR2 YYREEE (reference sequence). The CDR3 sequence is CASSFERDHNEQFF. For the CDR3, the DNA is TGTGCCAGCAGCTTCGAGCGGGACCACAATGAGCAGTTCTTC. Complete variable domain (other parts from reference TRBV5-4 and TRBJ2-1): ETGVTQSPTHLIKTRGQQVTLRCSSQSGHNTVSWYQQALGQGPQFIFQYYREEENGRGNFPPRFSGLQFPNYSSELNVNALELDDSALYLCASSFERDHNEQFFGPGTRLTVL.

The rearrangement links TRBV20-1 to TRBJ2-7; 9 bases line up with TRBD2. Germline V gene sequence: CDR1 DFQATT, CDR2 SNEGSKA (reference sequence). The CDR3 sequence is 13 residues long. J lost 3 bases, V lost 5 bases, and 5 bases had no gene match. CDR3 loop: CSALLAGVYEQYF. Written as DNA, the CDR3 is TGCAGTGCTCTACTAGCGGGCGTCTACGAGCAGTACTTC.

The sample holds a few counts of this clonotype. The chain uses TRBV29-1 and TRBJ2-5; D gene uncertain. Germline CDR1 and CDR2: SQVTM and ANQGSEA. This CDR3 has 12 residues. Trimming pared 4 bases from V and 0 bases from J, leaving 6 bases between. The CDR3 DNA sequence: TGCAGCGTTGTCCAGTACCAAGAGACCCAGTACTTC. Translating gives CSVVQYQETQYF.

This chain joins TRBV20-1 and TRBJ1-6; the D is unclear. The germline V and J ends were trimmed by 0 bases and 13 bases, with 10 bases remaining between them. This CDR3 spans 12 amino acids. CDR1 and CDR2 (germline): DFQATT, SNEGSKA (reference sequence). CDR3 region: CSAREGETPLHF. Written as DNA, the CDR3 is TGCAGTGCTAGAGAGGGAGAAACGCCCCTCCACTTT.

This clonotype has at least ten counts. The CDR3 DNA follows: TGTGCCAGCAGCTTACTAATCCGCGGGGCGACGGGAAACACCATATATTTT. Amino acid sequence: CASSLLIRGATGNTIYF. The chain recombines TRBV7-8 with TRBJ1-3; a weak D match, TRBD1 (5 bases). CDR1 is SGHVS and CDR2 is FQNEAQ in the germline V gene. V shed 2 bases and J shed 4 bases, with 18 bases lying between them. This CDR3 is 17 amino acids long.

This clonotype showed up just a few times. This chain connects TRBV7-6 to TRBJ1-1, with 8 bases aligning to TRBD1. Looked up from germline, CDR1 is SGHVS and CDR2 is FNYEAQ. The CDR3 has 16 amino acids. With V trimmed by 2 bases and J by 3 bases, 8 bases remained unmatched. The CDR3 reads CASSLTTRDRYTEAFF. CDR3 nucleotides: TGTGCCAGCAGCTTAACCACCCGGGACAGGTACACTGAAGCTTTCTTT.

The gene calls are TRBV20-1 and TRBJ1-5; D uncertain. Germline V CDR1 and CDR2: DFQATT, SNEGSKA (reference sequence). This CDR3 region has 13 residues. Trimming cost V 4 bases and J 3 bases, with 10 bases left between them. Here the CDR3 DNA reads TGCAGTGCTATAGGGCATTTCAATCAGCCCCAGCATTTT. It is translated as CSAIGHFNQPQHF.

The chain joins TRBV12-3 or TRBV12-4 to TRBJ2-3, with TRBD2 identical over 9 bases. Trimming removed 6 bases from V and 6 bases from J; junction bases left unmatched: 19. This CDR3 contains 18 residues. The CDR3 protein is CASSSVGSASGRRDTQYF. DNA of the CDR3: TGTGCCAGCAGCTCCGTCGGTTCGGCGAGCGGGAGGAGGGATACGCAGTATTTT.